The present TCR beta chain was sequenced within a study of OX40 agonist ivuxolimab in advanced cancers. Study-wide points: On average, CD8+ T cells showed a greater number of expanded clones than CD4+.

Sequencing was performed with immunoSEQ multiplex PCR; in TCRdb, only in-frame clones are kept and a portion is missing. The sample lists 69,000 or so clones; around 89% were seen once. In germline, CDR1 is GTSNPN, CDR2 SVGIG (reference sequence). The ends were cut back, 2 bases at V and 7 bases at J, with 8 bases in the middle. The CDR3 has 11 residues. A few counts support this clone. Antigen: not known. The source is an adult with an advanced solid tumor such as melanoma, head and neck, liver or kidney cancer. The sample was CD4+ or CD8+ T cells sorted from blood, taken in a trial of the OX40 agonist ivuxolimab. This chain joins TRBV30 and TRBJ1-1; possible D gene TRBD1, 6 bases. CDR3 region: CAWSHRDEAFF. In DNA, the CDR3 is TGTGCCTGGAGTCACAGGGATGAAGCTTTCTTT.